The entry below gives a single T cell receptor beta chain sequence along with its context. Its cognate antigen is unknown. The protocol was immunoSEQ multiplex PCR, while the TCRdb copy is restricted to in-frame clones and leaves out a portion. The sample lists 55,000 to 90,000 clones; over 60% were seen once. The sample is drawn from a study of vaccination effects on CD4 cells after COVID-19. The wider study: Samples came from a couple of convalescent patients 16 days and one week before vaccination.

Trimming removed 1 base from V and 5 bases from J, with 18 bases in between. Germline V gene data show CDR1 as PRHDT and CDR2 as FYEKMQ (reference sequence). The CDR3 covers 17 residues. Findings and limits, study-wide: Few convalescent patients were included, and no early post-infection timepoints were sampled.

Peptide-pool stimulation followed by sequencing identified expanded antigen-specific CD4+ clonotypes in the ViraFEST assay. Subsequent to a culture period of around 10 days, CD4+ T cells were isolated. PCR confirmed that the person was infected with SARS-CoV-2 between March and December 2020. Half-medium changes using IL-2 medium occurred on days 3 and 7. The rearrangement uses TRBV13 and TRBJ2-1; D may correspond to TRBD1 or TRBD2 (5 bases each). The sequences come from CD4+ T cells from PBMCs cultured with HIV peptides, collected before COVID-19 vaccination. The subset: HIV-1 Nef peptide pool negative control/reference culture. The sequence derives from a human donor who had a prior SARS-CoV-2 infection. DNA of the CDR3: TGTGCCAGCAGCTTAGACCCCGAGGGGCTAAATAACAATGAGCAGTTCTTC. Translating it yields CASSLDPEGLNNNEQFF.